A single sample is the source of the 30 T cell receptor beta chains below, sequenced in a study of control samples from healthy donors and cancer patients (dated by TCRdb to 2020 to 2021). Libraries were constructed by the immunoSEQ multiplex PCR assay. Here the immuneACCESS table is served through TCRdb, limited to in-frame sequences with V and J called. Missing clones are a known gap in these copies; in checked studies unresolved V genes cover under half, and the rest lacks a known reason. This sample lists hundreds of thousands of clones; about four fifths were detected once. About an eighth of the sample is held by the ten biggest clonotypes. Sequenced: PBMCs. These receptors originate from a woman aged 60-70 years with lung cancer.

This clone showed up just a few times. The chain uses TRBV11-2 and TRBJ1-1; D is possibly TRBD1 (5 bases). V was shortened by 3 bases and J by 11 bases, with 10 bases between the two germline ends. Germline values: CDR1 SGHAT, CDR2 FQNNGV. The CDR3 sequence is 11 residues long. The CDR3 DNA reads as TGTGCCAGCAGCTTCCTAGGGGACGCTTTCTTT. Translated, it gives CASSFLGDAFF.

This chain links TRBV30 with TRBJ1-1; D uncertain. CDR3 length: 13 amino acids. The germline V gene encodes CDR1 GTSNPN and CDR2 SVGIG (reference sequence). The V gene lost 5 bases and the J gene lost 4 bases, with 14 bases spanning the gap. CDR3 bases: TGTGCCTGGCAAGTGTGGGGTGGCACTGAAGCTTTCTTT. It is translated as CAWQVWGGTEAFF.

This clone was seen once. V gene TRBV25-1 combines with J gene TRBJ2-1; possibly TRBD2 for D (6 bases). Germline CDR1 and CDR2: MGHDK and SYGVNS. The CDR3 spans 14 residues. V gave up 8 bases and J gave up 4 bases, with 15 bases separating them. CDR3 coding DNA: TGTGCCAGCCGGCGGGGAGGTGGGTACAATGAGCAGTTCTTC. Its protein product is CASRRGGGYNEQFF. Full variable domain (missing parts from reference TRBV25-1 and TRBJ2-1): EADIYQTPRYLVIGTGKKITLECSQTMGHDKMYWYQQDPGMELHLIHYSYGVNSTEKGDLSSESTVSRIRTEHFPLTLESARPSHTSQYLCASRRGGGYNEQFFGPGTRLTVL.

The chain carries TRBV19 and TRBJ2-1; D uncertain. Germline V gives CDR1 LNHDA, CDR2 SQIVND (reference sequence). Between the trimmed V and J ends, which lost 4 bases and 10 bases, there was a span of 11 bases. The CDR3 consists of 12 residues. The CDR3 protein is CASSTQVLEQFF. In DNA, the CDR3 is TGTGCCAGTAGTACCCAGGTCCTAGAGCAGTTCTTC.

This clone was picked up a small number of times. The identical CDR3 is also encoded by other nucleotide sequences in the sample. V and J are TRBV5-1 and TRBJ2-1, with D perhaps TRBD2 (5 bases). Between the trimmed V and J ends, which lost 5 bases and 0 bases, there was a span of 6 bases. Germline-derived CDR1 and CDR2 are SGHRS and YFSETQ. This CDR3 has 13 residues. CDR3 region: CASSGSSYNEQFF. CDR3 in DNA: TGCGCCAGCAGTGGGAGCTCCTACAATGAGCAGTTCTTC.

This clone was counted once. The chain links TRBV3-1 (or the pseudogene TRBV3-2) to TRBJ1-1; D not certain. The CDR3 is 14 residues long. Germline CDR1 reads LGHDT; CDR2 reads YNNKEL (reference sequence). Trimming left V 5 bases short and J 0 bases short, with 10 bases between. CDR3 nucleotides: TGTGCCAGCAGCTACAGTTACATGAACACTGAAGCTTTCTTT. It specifies CASSYSYMNTEAFF.

This chain joins TRBV7-9 and TRBJ2-5; D possibly corresponds to TRBD2 (6 bases). Germline loops: CDR1 SEHNR, CDR2 FQNEAQ (reference sequence). CDR3 size: 15 residues. V lost 4 bases and J 5 bases, leaving 17 bases between the germline ends. The CDR3 sequence is CASSSQGGALETQYF. In nucleotides, the CDR3 is TGTGCCAGCAGCTCCCAGGGCGGGGCGTTGGAGACCCAGTACTTC. The full variable domain, rest sourced from reference TRBV7-9 and TRBJ2-5, is DTGVSQNPRHKITKRGQNVTFRCDPISEHNRLYWYRQTLGQGPEFLTYFQNEAQLEKSRLLSDRFSAERPKGSFSTLEIQRTEQGDSAMYLCASSSQGGALETQYFGPGTRLLVL.

The rearrangement uses TRBV7-9 and TRBJ2-2, with a possible D match to TRBD1 (6 bases). The V gene's germline CDR1 is SEHNR and CDR2 FQNEAQ (reference sequence). Trimming took 5 bases from V and 0 from J, leaving 13 bases between them. The CDR3 is 16 residues long. As DNA, the CDR3 is TGTGCCAGCAGCCATTTGAGACAGGCGAACACCGGGGAGCTGTTTTTT. This gives the protein CASSHLRQANTGELFF.

V usage is TRBV6-4 and J usage is TRBJ2-1; TRBD1 matches at 8 bases. Germline assignment: CDR1 MRHNA and CDR2 SNTAGT. J lost 8 bases, V lost 4 bases, and 4 bases had no gene match. The CDR3 consists of 13 residues. The CDR3 DNA reads as TGTGCCAGCAGTGTTGACAGGGGCGATGAGCAGTTCTTC. Amino acid sequence: CASSVDRGDEQFF.

About this clone itself: Within the sample, other DNA sequences also encode this same CDR3. The chain uses TRBV18 and TRBJ1-1; D gene uncertain. CDR3 length: 14 amino acids. CDR1 and CDR2 from the germline V gene are KGHSH and LQKENI. V dropped 3 bases and J dropped 4 bases, with 12 bases sitting between them. The CDR3 DNA sequence: TGTGCCAGCTCACCCCCCGCGCGGGGCACTGAAGCTTTCTTT. It encodes CASSPPARGTEAFF.

The chain employs TRBV2 and TRBJ2-7; D is perhaps TRBD1 (5 bases). Germline CDR1 SNHLY, CDR2 FYNNEI. This CDR3 region has 15 residues. Trimming pared 3 bases from V and 1 base from J, leaving 13 bases between. As DNA, the CDR3 is TGTGCCAGCAGTGAGCCCCCGGACACGTCCTACGAGCAGTACTTC. It yields the protein CASSEPPDTSYEQYF.

This chain joins TRBV12-3 or TRBV12-4 and TRBJ1-2, with a tentative D call TRBD1 (5 bases). V lost 1 base, J lost 6 bases, and 9 bases lay in between. The CDR3 loop spans 13 amino acids. CDR3 region: CASSLGGYNGYTF. As DNA, the CDR3 is TGTGCCAGCAGTTTAGGGGGGTATAATGGCTACACCTTC.

This clone was detected only once. V is TRBV10-3 and J is TRBJ2-5; 16 positions agree with TRBD2. The germline V gene encodes CDR1 ENHRY and CDR2 SYGVKD. V shed 6 bases and J 5 bases; nucleotides not matched to a gene: 9. The length of the CDR3 is 17 residues. The CDR3 reads CAIRPSGTSGRGETQYF. In nucleotides, the CDR3 is TGTGCCATCAGACCCTCCGGGACTAGCGGGAGGGGGGAGACCCAGTACTTC.

The gene calls are TRBV6-5 and TRBJ2-1, with 13 bases lining up with TRBD2. Germline V CDR1 and CDR2: MNHEY, SVGAGI. With V trimmed by 8 bases and J by 7 bases, 8 bases remained unmatched. This CDR3 region has 15 residues. CDR3 amino acids: CASWGGLAGSNEQFF. The CDR3 DNA sequence: TGTGCCAGCTGGGGGGGACTAGCGGGGTCAAATGAGCAGTTCTTC.

The count of this clone is one. The chain employs TRBV19 and TRBJ2-3; D gene uncertain. V was cut by 6 bases and J by 1 base, with 8 bases left in between. CDR3 length: 13 amino acids. Germline lookup yields CDR1 LNHDA and CDR2 SQIVND (reference sequence). As DNA, the CDR3 is TGTGCCAGTAGACCACTCGGCACAGATACGCAGTATTTT. Its translation is CASRPLGTDTQYF. Complete variable domain (other parts from reference TRBV19 and TRBJ2-3): DGGITQSPKYLFRKEGQNVTLSCEQNLNHDAMYWYRQDPGQGLRLIYYSQIVNDFQKGDIAEGYSVSREKKESFPLTVTSAQKNPTAFYLCASRPLGTDTQYFGPGTRLTVL.

V and J are TRBV7-9 and TRBJ2-1; the D is unclear. Per germline, CDR1 SEHNR and CDR2 FQNEAQ (reference sequence). V lost 5 bases and J lost 2, with 7 bases in between. The CDR3 loop spans 13 amino acids. The CDR3 region is CASSPTPYNEQFF. Here the CDR3 DNA reads TGTGCCAGCAGCCCCACTCCCTACAATGAGCAGTTCTTC.

The chain has TRBV28 and TRBJ2-5; a possible D gene is TRBD2 (6 bases). V lost 5 bases, J lost 5 bases, and 21 bases lay in between. Germline CDR1 is MDHEN and CDR2 is SYDVKM. The length of the CDR3 is 16 residues. The DNA of the CDR3 is TGTGCCAGCAGTCCCCGGGGGACTGGGGTGGGGGAGACCCAGTACTTC. Its protein product is CASSPRGTGVGETQYF.

This clone came up once. V and J are TRBV3-1 (or the pseudogene TRBV3-2) and TRBJ1-1, with 7 nucleotides matching TRBD1. From germline, CDR1 is LGHDT and CDR2 YNNKEL (reference sequence). The CDR3 is 17 amino acids. V was pared by 1 base and J by 0 bases, with 8 bases of the junction left unmatched. The CDR3 reads CASSQARDRGLNTEAFF. CDR3 coding DNA: TGTGCCAGCAGCCAAGCTCGGGACAGAGGATTGAACACTGAAGCTTTCTTT.

The chain recombines TRBV3-1 (or the pseudogene TRBV3-2) with TRBJ2-3; 7 bases map to TRBD2. This CDR3 region has 16 residues. The V gene's germline CDR1 is LGHDT and CDR2 YNNKEL (reference sequence). Trimming took 3 bases from V and 3 from J; bases not matched to a gene: 9. This chain's CDR3 is CASSHKIAGLTDTQYF. CDR3 in DNA: TGTGCCAGCAGCCATAAAATAGCGGGTTTAACAGATACGCAGTATTTT.

The chain employs TRBV24-1 and TRBJ1-2, with 9 positions matching TRBD1. Losses at the gene ends were 3 bases for V and 0 bases for J; bases not matched to a gene: 7. Germline V gene data show CDR1 as KGHDR and CDR2 as SFDVKD. This CDR3 has 17 residues. CDR3 DNA sequence: TGTGCCACCAGTGATCCGTCACAGGGGGCGGCTAACTATGGCTACACCTTC. Amino acids: CATSDPSQGAANYGYTF.

This clone showed up just a few times. The rearrangement links TRBV9 to TRBJ2-3; no definite D call. V lost 7 bases and J 0 bases, leaving 12 bases between the germline ends. This CDR3 is 14 amino acids long. From germline, CDR1 is SGDLS and CDR2 YYNGEE. In DNA, the CDR3 is TGTGCCAGCTCGAGCAACCCCAGCACAGATACGCAGTATTTT. It yields the protein CASSSNPSTDTQYF.

This CDR3 reads CASSLESEEQYF. The CDR3 bases are TGTGCCAGCAGCTTAGAATCCGAGGAGCAGTACTTC. The gene calls are TRBV11-2 and TRBJ2-7; no definite D call. The V end lost 0 bases, the J end lost 7 bases, and 7 bases lay between the germline ends. From germline, CDR1 is SGHAT and CDR2 FQNNGV. The CDR3 is made up of 12 amino acids.

The chain links TRBV7-3 to TRBJ2-7; 8 positions match TRBD1. Trimming took 4 bases from V and 5 from J; bases not matched to a gene: 4. CDR1 SGHTA and CDR2 FQGTGA come from the germline V gene. The CDR3 extends over 13 amino acids. CDR3 residues: CASSSAGGNEQYF. In DNA form, the CDR3 reads TGTGCCAGCAGCTCAGCAGGGGGCAACGAGCAGTACTTC.

The chain combines TRBV7-2 with TRBJ2-1; D is undetermined. CDR1 is SGHTA and CDR2 is FQGNSA in the germline V gene. The V end lost 5 bases, the J end lost 0 bases, and 8 bases lay between the germline ends. This CDR3 is 14 amino acids long. CDR3 in amino acids: CASSSQSSYNEQFF. CDR3 coding DNA: TGTGCCAGCAGCAGCCAGAGCTCCTACAATGAGCAGTTCTTC.

The chain has TRBV4-1 and TRBJ2-2; D is uncertain. Germline V CDR1 and CDR2: MGHRA, YSYEKL. Trimming removed 1 base at V and 0 bases at J, with 9 bases between. The CDR3 runs 16 residues. This CDR3 reads CASSQGFHANTGELFF. CDR3 DNA: TGCGCCAGCAGCCAAGGTTTCCACGCGAACACCGGGGAGCTGTTTTTT.

The V call is TRBV7-3, the J call TRBJ2-3, with unresolved D. Per the germline V gene, CDR1 is SGHTA and CDR2 is FQGTGA. The V and J ends lost 2 bases and 5 bases respectively, with 11 bases between them. This CDR3 contains 14 residues. The CDR3 protein is CASSLLDLRDTQYF. CDR3 sequence (DNA): TGTGCCAGCAGCTTACTGGACCTGAGAGATACGCAGTATTTT.

This clone has a single count. The chain links TRBV12-3 or TRBV12-4 to TRBJ1-1, with 7 bases lining up with TRBD1. V lost 10 bases to trimming and J lost 7 bases; unmatched junction nucleotides: 12. This CDR3 has 13 residues. The CDR3 reads CATAVRGQIEAFF. In DNA form, the CDR3 reads TGTGCCACCGCCGTGAGGGGGCAAATTGAAGCTTTCTTT.

As DNA, the CDR3 is TGTGCCGAGAAGGTAGGCCCTACGGGGGCCCAGCATTTT. It is translated as CAEKVGPTGAQHF. The chain carries TRBV6-5 and TRBJ1-5, with a weak D call TRBD1 (5 bases). From germline, CDR1 is MNHEY and CDR2 SVGAGI. The CDR3 loop spans 13 amino acids. With 11 bases removed from V and 11 bases from J, the gap between germline ends came to 22 bases.

The genes are TRBV19 and TRBJ2-5; D possibly matches TRBD1 or TRBD2 (5 bases each). Germline V gene data show CDR1 as LNHDA and CDR2 as SQIVND (reference sequence). V lost 6 bases to trimming and J lost 2 bases, with 13 bases between them. This CDR3 comprises 14 residues. For the CDR3, the DNA is TGTGCCAGTAGGTCGGGACGGCTACAAGAGACCCAGTACTTC. This sequence encodes CASRSGRLQETQYF.

The genes are TRBV5-5 and TRBJ1-5; a possible D gene is TRBD1 (6 bases). Germline loops: CDR1 SGHKS, CDR2 YYEKEE (reference sequence). Trimming shortened V by 0 bases and J by 5 bases, and 15 bases separated the two germline ends. The length of the CDR3 is 16 residues. The CDR3 region has the DNA TGTGCCAGCAGCTTGGAGGGGGGCTTTGGAGATCAGCCCCAGCATTTT. Protein sequence: CASSLEGGFGDQPQHF. The variable domain in full, completed from reference TRBV5-5 and TRBJ1-5, reads DAGVTQSPTHLIKTRGQQVTLRCSPISGHKSVSWYQQVLGQGPQFIFQYYEKEERGRGNFPDRFSARQFPNYSSELNVNALLLGDSALYLCASSLEGGFGDQPQHFGDGTRLSIL.